This T cell receptor beta chain was observed in a study of Graves' ophthalmopathy and Graves' hyperthyroidism. Study-wide results and limits: Ophthalmopathy progression prediction by the model yielded a sensitivity of approximately 70% and a specificity of approximately 77%.

The CDR3 is made up of 14 amino acids. Looked up from germline, CDR1 is SGHTA and CDR2 is FQGTGA. The V end was cut by 1 base, the J end by 4 bases, with 10 bases between. Investigators amplified TCR beta CDR3 regions from RNA transcripts. HTBI-primed first-round RT-PCR preceded second-round multiplex PCR. TCRdb re-analysed the multiplex PCR reads in MiXCR, keeping a single row per CDR3 protein. The table records hundreds of thousands of distinct CDR3 sequences, approximately 40% of them present only once. PBMCs were obtained from roughly 9.4 ml of fresh peripheral blood. This clonotype was seen ten or more times. Its matching antigen is unknown.

Sequenced input: peripheral blood. The source of this sequence is an adult man with Graves' ophthalmopathy. The chain couples TRBV7-3 to TRBJ1-1; weak D call: TRBD1 (6 bases). CDR3 coding DNA: TGTGCCAGCAGCTTAAAGGGGGGGCGCACTGAAGCTTTCTTT. Its protein is CASSLKGGRTEAFF.